Below, one T cell receptor beta chain is given with its context. Trimming removed 0 bases from V and 8 bases from J, with 5 bases in between. The germline V gene encodes CDR1 LGHNA and CDR2 YNFKEQ. The CDR3 sequence is 12 residues long. These data come from a study of CD8 T cells in Susac syndrome. RNA amounts of 0.5 to 1 ug underwent reverse transcription with random hexamers. TCRdb passed the immunoSEQ multiplex PCR reads through MiXCR, listing each CDR3 protein once. The sample holds tens of thousands of distinct CDR3 sequences; 95% are singletons and the top ten take roughly 0.46%. Material: CD8+ T cells from PBMCs. The clonotype comes from a human donor with Susac syndrome. The V and J genes are TRBV4-2 and TRBJ2-1; no clear D gene. CDR3 residues: CASSQDADEQFF. CDR3 nucleotides: TGTGCCAGCAGCCAAGACGCGGATGAGCAGTTCTTC.